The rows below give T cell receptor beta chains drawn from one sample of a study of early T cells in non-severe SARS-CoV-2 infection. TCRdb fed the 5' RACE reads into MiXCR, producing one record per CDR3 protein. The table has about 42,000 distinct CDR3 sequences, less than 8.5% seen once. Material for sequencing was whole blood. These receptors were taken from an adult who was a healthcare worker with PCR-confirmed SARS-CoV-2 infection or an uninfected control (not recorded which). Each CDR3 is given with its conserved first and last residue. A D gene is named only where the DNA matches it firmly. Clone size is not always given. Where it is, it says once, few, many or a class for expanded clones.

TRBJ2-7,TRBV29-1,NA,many,CSAGGIPGMGEQYF,TGCAGCGCCGGTGGGATACCAGGAATGGGGGAGCAGTACTTC
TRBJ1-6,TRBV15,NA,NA,CATSRRNSPLHF,TGTGCCACCAGCAGGCGTAATTCACCCCTCCACTTT
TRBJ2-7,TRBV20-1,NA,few,CSAREPTVYEQYF,TGCAGTGCTAGAGAACCGACAGTCTACGAGCAGTACTTC
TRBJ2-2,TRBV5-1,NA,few,CASSFTQETGELFF,TGCGCCAGCAGCTTCACCCAGGAGACCGGGGAGCTGTTTTTT